Below, 16 T cell receptor beta chains from the same sample are listed, as sequenced in a study of T cells after yellow fever vaccination (dated 2019 in TCRdb). The label giving this sample's treatment or condition can be read as: live attenuated yellow fever vaccine strain. Library generation was performed with 5' RACE. The data were produced on an Illumina HiSeq 2500. The public reads were run again by TCRdb, first through fastp at Q25 and then through MiXCR, and only productive beta chains were kept. Records with the same CDR3 protein are collapsed into one entry carrying the most frequent genes and DNA. Across this sample there are approximately 300,000 distinct CDR3 sequences, with 10% to 15% seen only once. The ten largest clones take up about 0.51% of the sample. Specimen: CD4+ T cells sorted from PBMCs, collected 45 days after the yellow fever booster vaccination. These receptors were collected from a man aged 30 to 45 who received the YFV17D yellow fever vaccine.

The CDR3 DNA follows: TGTGCCAGCTCACCAGGGCCGACAGGGGAGGGTACGCAGTATTTT. Translating it yields CASSPGPTGEGTQYF. This chain connects TRBV18 to TRBJ2-3, with TRBD1 as a possible D gene (8 bases). CDR1 is KGHSH, CDR2 LQKENI, per germline. The CDR3 totals 15 residues. V was shortened by 2 bases and J by 8 bases, with 17 bases between the two germline ends.

The chain joins TRBV5-4 to TRBJ2-3, with D possibly TRBD2 on 6 matching bases. The germline V and J ends were trimmed by 3 bases and 0 bases, with 14 bases remaining between them. Germline V CDR1 and CDR2: SGHNT, YYREEE (reference sequence). The CDR3 is 16 residues long. The CDR3 DNA reads TGTGCCAGCAGCTCCGTTAGCGGAACTAGCACAGATACGCAGTATTTT. Amino acids: CASSSVSGTSTDTQYF.

This clonotype was counted a few times. This rearrangement joins TRBV6-1 to TRBJ2-7; D gene unclear. CDR1 MNHNS and CDR2 SASEGT come from the germline V gene. V was trimmed by 0 bases and J by 4 bases, leaving 16 bases between them. CDR3 length equals 16 residues. Written as DNA, the CDR3 is TGTGCCAGCAGTGAAGCGATAGGAAAACGTTCATACGAGCAGTACTTC. It yields the protein CASSEAIGKRSYEQYF.

This clonotype was counted a few times. The gene calls are TRBV21-1 and TRBJ1-2; the DNA was not compared with TRBD1, the D call given in the table. TRBV21-1 is a known pseudogene. The CDR3 runs 17 residues. This CDR3 is CASSKALRSGAHYGYTF. The CDR3 DNA reads TGTGCCAGCAGCAAAGCGCTCAGATCCGGGGCGCACTATGGCTACACCTTC.

A few counts support this clonotype. The V and J genes are TRBV3-1 and TRBJ1-5; no reliable D call. Per germline, CDR1 LGHDT and CDR2 YNNKEL (reference sequence). V was cut by 1 base and J by 1 base, with 8 bases left in between. The CDR3 covers 15 residues. The CDR3 protein is CASSQASGSNQPQHF. The CDR3 DNA follows: TGTGCCAGCAGCCAAGCTTCCGGAAGCAATCAGCCCCAGCATTTT.

This clonotype was found many times. The chain uses TRBV5-1 and TRBJ2-3; 8 bases match TRBD1. The CDR3 length is 14 residues. J was trimmed by 1 base and V by 4 bases; bases with no gene match: 2. Per the germline V gene, CDR1 is SGHRS and CDR2 is YFSETQ. As DNA, the CDR3 is TGCGCCAGCAGCCCGGGACAGGGCACAGATACGCAGTATTTT. Protein sequence: CASSPGQGTDTQYF. The variable domain in full, completed from reference TRBV5-1 and TRBJ2-3, reads KAGVTQTPRYLIKTRGQQVTLSCSPISGHRSVSWYQQTPGQGLQFLFEYFSETQRNKGNFPGRFSGRQFSNSRSEMNVSTLELGDSALYLCASSPGQGTDTQYFGPGTRLTVL.

Only a few counts were recorded for this clonotype. The chain is built from TRBV27 and TRBJ2-1; D is unresolved. Between the trimmed V and J ends, which lost 3 bases and 0 bases, there was a span of 12 bases. Looked up from germline, CDR1 is MNHEY and CDR2 is SMNVEV (reference sequence). The CDR3 has 16 amino acids. CDR3 sequence reads: CASSFETSSSYNEQFF. CDR3 DNA sequence: TGTGCCAGCAGTTTTGAAACCTCAAGCTCCTACAATGAGCAGTTCTTC.

The table lists this clonotype with a few counts. The genes are TRBV12-3 or TRBV12-4 and TRBJ2-5; 9 bases map to TRBD2. V trimming: 6 bases; J trimming: 7 bases; junction bases outside the gene matches: 12. The CDR3 length is 15 residues. CDR3 sequence: CASSTGVAGVGTQYF. The CDR3 coding sequence is TGTGCCAGCAGCACCGGGGTAGCGGGGGTTGGGACCCAGTACTTC.

The chain employs TRBV21-1 and TRBJ2-5; the table's D call, TRBD1, has no DNA check behind it. TRBV21-1 is shown as a pseudogene. CDR3 length equals 18 residues. CDR3 coding DNA: TGTGCCTTTCCCCCCAGGACAGGGATAGGGCGGGAGCGGGAGACCCAGTACTTC. It yields the protein CAFPPRTGIGRERETQYF.

This clonotype was observed a handful of times. The chain carries TRBV15 and TRBJ1-1; D ambiguous. Germline values: CDR1 LNHNV, CDR2 YYDKDF (reference sequence). This CDR3 is 13 amino acids long. Trimming removed 4 bases from V and 8 bases from J, with 14 bases in between. The CDR3 coding sequence is TGTGCCACCAGCATACGAGAGATGACCGAAGCTTTCTTT. Encoded protein: CATSIREMTEAFF.

This clonotype was counted only a few times. V usage is TRBV12-3 or TRBV12-4 and J usage is TRBJ2-5; D is unresolved. The V end lost 5 bases, the J end lost 5 bases, and 15 bases lay between the germline ends. This CDR3 spans 14 amino acids. This CDR3 reads CASSPTGPRETQYF. In DNA, the CDR3 is TGTGCCAGCAGTCCAACCGGGCCGCGGGAGACCCAGTACTTC.

This clonotype has only a few counts. The chain couples TRBV4-3 to TRBJ2-7; D might be TRBD1 (6 bases). Per germline, CDR1 LGHNA and CDR2 YSLEER. The CDR3 length is 17 residues. V was shortened by 0 bases and J by 2 bases, with 17 bases between the two germline ends. The CDR3 coding sequence is TGCGCCAGCAGCCAAGATGGTAGGGCAGGGGCCGCCTACGAGCAGTACTTC. This encodes CASSQDGRAGAAYEQYF.

The genes are TRBV30 and TRBJ2-5; maybe TRBD2 (6 bases). The ends were cut back, 4 bases at V and 4 bases at J, with 16 bases in the middle. CDR3 length: 14 residues. CDR1 and CDR2 (germline): GTSNPN, SVGIG (reference sequence). The CDR3 DNA sequence: TGTGCCTGGACTCGAGGGTTGGAGGGAGAGACCCAGTACTTC. It encodes CAWTRGLEGETQYF.

This clonotype came up a few times. The genes are TRBV3-1 and TRBJ2-5; D is unresolved. The germline gives CDR1 LGHDT, CDR2 YNNKEL (reference sequence). The CDR3 runs to 14 residues. V lost 4 bases to trimming and J lost 5 bases, with 14 bases between them. The CDR3 nucleotides are TGTGCCAGCAGCCGAACGGGCGGTCAGGAGACCCAGTACTTC. Residues: CASSRTGGQETQYF.

The sample holds a few counts of this clonotype. This sequence joins TRBV2 and TRBJ2-2; a weak D match, TRBD2 (6 bases). CDR3 length equals 14 residues. CDR1 and CDR2 from the germline V gene are SNHLY and FYNNEI. The V gene lost 10 bases and the J gene lost 5 bases, with 17 bases spanning the gap. This CDR3 is CAKGRGSGTGELFF. The CDR3 bases are TGTGCCAAAGGTCGAGGGAGCGGGACCGGGGAGCTGTTTTTT.

On this clonotype: One end of the junction is discordant with germline, which a read error may explain. The chain recombines TRBV7-2 with TRBJ2-4; tentatively, D is TRBD1 or TRBD2 (6 bases each). CDR1 is SGHTA, CDR2 FQGNSA, per germline. This CDR3 has 12 residues. CDR3 sequence (DNA): TGTGCCAGCAGCCAGCCGGGGGCTCCCGAGGCCTTC. It encodes CASSQPGAPEAF.